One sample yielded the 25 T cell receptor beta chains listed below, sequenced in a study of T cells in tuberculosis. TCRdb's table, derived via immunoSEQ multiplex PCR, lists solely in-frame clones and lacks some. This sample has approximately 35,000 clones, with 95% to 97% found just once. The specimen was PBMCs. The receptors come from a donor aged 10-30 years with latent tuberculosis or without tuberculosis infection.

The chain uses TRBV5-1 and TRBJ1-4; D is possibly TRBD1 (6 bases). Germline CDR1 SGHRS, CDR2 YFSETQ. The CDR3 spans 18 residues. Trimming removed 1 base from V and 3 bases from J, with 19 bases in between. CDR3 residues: CASSLTGIVTASNEKLFF. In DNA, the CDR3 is TGCGCCAGCAGCTTGACAGGGATTGTGACGGCGTCTAATGAAAAACTGTTTTTT.

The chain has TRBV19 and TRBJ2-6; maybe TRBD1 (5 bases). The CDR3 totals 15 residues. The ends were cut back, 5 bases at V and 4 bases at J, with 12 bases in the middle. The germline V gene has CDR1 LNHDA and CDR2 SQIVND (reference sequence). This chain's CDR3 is CASSLQGAGANVLTF. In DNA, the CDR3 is TGTGCCAGTAGTTTGCAGGGTGCCGGGGCCAACGTCCTGACTTTC.

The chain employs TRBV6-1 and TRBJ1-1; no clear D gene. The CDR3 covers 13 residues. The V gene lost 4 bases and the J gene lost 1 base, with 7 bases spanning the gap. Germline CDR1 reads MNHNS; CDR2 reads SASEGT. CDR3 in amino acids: CASSVGGNTEAFF. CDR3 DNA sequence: TGTGCCAGCAGTGTCGGAGGGAACACTGAAGCTTTCTTT.

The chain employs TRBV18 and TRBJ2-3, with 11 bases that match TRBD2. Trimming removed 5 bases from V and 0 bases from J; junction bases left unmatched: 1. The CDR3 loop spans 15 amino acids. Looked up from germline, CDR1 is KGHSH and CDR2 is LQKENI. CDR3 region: CASSWTSGSTDTQYF. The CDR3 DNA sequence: TGTGCCAGCTCATGGACTAGCGGGAGCACAGATACGCAGTATTTT. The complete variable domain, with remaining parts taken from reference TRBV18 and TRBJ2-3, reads NAGVMQNPRHLVRRRGQEARLRCSPMKGHSHVYWYRQLPEEGLKFMVYLQKENIIDESGMPKERFSAEFPKEGPSILRIQQVVRGDSAAYFCASSWTSGSTDTQYFGPGTRLTVL.

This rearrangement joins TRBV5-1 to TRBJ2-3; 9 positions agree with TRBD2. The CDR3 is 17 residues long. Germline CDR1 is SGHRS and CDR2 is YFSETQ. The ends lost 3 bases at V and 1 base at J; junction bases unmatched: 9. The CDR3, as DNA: TGCGCCAGCAGCTCCCGCCAATGGACTAGCGGCACAGATACGCAGTATTTT. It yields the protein CASSSRQWTSGTDTQYF.

The CDR3 DNA is TGTGCCAGCAGTGGGGGACAGGGCGGCTATGGCTACACCTTC. This codes for CASSGGQGGYGYTF. The chain combines TRBV2 with TRBJ1-2; 9 nucleotides agree with TRBD1. Germline V gene sequence: CDR1 SNHLY, CDR2 FYNNEI. V gave up 4 bases and J gave up 4 bases; unmatched junction bases: 4. CDR3 length: 14 residues.

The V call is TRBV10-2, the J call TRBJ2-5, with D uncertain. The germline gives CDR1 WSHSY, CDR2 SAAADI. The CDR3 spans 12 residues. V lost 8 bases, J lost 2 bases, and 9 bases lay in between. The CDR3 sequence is CASATEQETQYF. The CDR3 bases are TGCGCCAGCGCTACAGAGCAAGAGACCCAGTACTTC.

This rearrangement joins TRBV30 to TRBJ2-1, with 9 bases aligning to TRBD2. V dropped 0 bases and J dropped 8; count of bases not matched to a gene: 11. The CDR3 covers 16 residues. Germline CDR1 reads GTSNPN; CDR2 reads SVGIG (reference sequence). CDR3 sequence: CAWSVPRRGGRDEQFF. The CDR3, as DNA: TGTGCCTGGAGTGTACCAAGGCGGGGGGGCAGGGATGAGCAGTTCTTC.

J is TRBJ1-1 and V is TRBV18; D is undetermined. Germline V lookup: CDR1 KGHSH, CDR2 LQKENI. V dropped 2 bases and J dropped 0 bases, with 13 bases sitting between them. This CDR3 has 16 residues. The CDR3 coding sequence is TGTGCCAGCTCACCATTCGCGACTGGAATGAACACTGAAGCTTTCTTT. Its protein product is CASSPFATGMNTEAFF.

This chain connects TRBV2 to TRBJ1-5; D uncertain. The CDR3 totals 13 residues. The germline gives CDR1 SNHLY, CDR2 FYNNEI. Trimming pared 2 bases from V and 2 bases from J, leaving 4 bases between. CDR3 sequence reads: CASSETGNQPQHF. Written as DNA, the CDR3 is TGTGCCAGCAGTGAAACGGGCAATCAGCCCCAGCATTTT.

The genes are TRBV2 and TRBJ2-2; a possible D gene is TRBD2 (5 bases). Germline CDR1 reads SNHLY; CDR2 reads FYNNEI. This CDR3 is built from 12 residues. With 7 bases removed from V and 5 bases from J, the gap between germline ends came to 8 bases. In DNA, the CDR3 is TGTGCCAGCAAAAGGGAGACCGGGGAGCTGTTTTTT. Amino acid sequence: CASKRETGELFF.

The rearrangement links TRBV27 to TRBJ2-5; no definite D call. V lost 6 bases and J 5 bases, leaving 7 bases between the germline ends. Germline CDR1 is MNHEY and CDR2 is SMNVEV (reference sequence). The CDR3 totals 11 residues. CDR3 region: CASRRRETQYF. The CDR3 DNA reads TGTGCCAGCAGGCGTCGGGAGACCCAGTACTTC.

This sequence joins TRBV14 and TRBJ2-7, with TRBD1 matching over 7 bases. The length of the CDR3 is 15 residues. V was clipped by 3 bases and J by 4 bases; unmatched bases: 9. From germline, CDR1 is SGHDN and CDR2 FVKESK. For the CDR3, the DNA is TGTGCCAGCAGCCACTTGTTTCAGGGGGTTTACGAGCAGTACTTC. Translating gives CASSHLFQGVYEQYF.

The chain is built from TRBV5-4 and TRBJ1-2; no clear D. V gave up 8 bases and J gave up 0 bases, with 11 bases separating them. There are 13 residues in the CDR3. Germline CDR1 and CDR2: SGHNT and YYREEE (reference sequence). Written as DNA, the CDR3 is TGTGCCAGTAGCCCAGTGACTAACTATGGCTACACCTTC. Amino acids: CASSPVTNYGYTF. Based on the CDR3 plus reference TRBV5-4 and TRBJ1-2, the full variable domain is ETGVTQSPTHLIKTRGQQVTLRCSSQSGHNTVSWYQQALGQGPQFIFQYYREEENGRGNFPPRFSGLQFPNYSSELNVNALELDDSALYLCASSPVTNYGYTFGSGTRLTVV.

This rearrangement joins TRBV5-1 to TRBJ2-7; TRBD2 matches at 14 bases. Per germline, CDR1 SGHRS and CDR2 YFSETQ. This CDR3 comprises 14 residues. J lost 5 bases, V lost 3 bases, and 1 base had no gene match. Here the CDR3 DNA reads TGCGCCAGCAGCTCGGGACTAGCGGGAGACGAGCAGTACTTC. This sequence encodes CASSSGLAGDEQYF.

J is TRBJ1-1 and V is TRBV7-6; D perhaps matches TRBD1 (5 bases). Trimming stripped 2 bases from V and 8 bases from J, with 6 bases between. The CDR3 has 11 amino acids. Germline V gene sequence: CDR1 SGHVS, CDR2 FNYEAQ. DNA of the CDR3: TGTGCCAGCAGCTTAAACAGGGAAGCTTTCTTT. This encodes CASSLNREAFF.

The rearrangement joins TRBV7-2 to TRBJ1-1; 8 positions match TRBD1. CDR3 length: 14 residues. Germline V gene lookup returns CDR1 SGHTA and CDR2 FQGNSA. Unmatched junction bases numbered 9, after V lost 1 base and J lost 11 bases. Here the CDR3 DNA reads TGTGCCAGCAGCTTAGTCGGACAGGGTAGGGAGGCTTTCTTT. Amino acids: CASSLVGQGREAFF.

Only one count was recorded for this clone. The chain's CDR3 is CATLNRGFEPQHF. Here the CDR3 DNA reads TGTGCCACCCTAAACCGGGGATTTGAGCCCCAGCATTTT. The genes are TRBV28 and TRBJ1-5, with no clear D. V dropped 10 bases and J dropped 8 bases, with 18 bases sitting between them. CDR3 length: 13 amino acids. The germline V gene encodes CDR1 MDHEN and CDR2 SYDVKM.

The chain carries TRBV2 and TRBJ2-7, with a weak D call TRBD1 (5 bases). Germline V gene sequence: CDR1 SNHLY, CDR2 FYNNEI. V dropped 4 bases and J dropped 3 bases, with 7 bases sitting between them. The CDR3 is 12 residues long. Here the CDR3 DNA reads TGTGCCAGCAGTGCGCAGGGCTACGAGCAGTACTTC. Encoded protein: CASSAQGYEQYF.

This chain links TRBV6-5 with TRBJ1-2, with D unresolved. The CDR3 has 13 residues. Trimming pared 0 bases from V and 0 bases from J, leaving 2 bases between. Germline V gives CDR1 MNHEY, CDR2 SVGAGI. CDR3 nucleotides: TGTGCCAGCAGTTACTCCACTAACTATGGCTACACCTTC. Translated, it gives CASSYSTNYGYTF.

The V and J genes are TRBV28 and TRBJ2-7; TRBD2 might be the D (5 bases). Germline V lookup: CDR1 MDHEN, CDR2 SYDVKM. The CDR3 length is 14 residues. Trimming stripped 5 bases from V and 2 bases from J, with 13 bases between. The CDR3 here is CASSPVAGPYEQYF. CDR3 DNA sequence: TGTGCCAGCAGTCCCGTTGCGGGCCCCTACGAGCAGTACTTC.

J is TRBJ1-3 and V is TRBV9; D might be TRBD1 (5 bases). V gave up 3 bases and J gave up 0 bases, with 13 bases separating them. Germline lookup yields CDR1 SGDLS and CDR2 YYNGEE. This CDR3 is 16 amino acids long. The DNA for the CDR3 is TGTGCCAGCAGCGATAGGACACTTGGCTCTGGAAACACCATATATTTT. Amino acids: CASSDRTLGSGNTIYF.

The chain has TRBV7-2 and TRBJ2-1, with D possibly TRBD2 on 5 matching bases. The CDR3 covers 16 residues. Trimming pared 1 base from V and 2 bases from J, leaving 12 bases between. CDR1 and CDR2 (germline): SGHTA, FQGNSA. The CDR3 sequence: CASSLGVLTTYNEQFF. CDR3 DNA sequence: TGTGCCAGCAGCTTAGGAGTGTTGACTACCTACAATGAGCAGTTCTTC.

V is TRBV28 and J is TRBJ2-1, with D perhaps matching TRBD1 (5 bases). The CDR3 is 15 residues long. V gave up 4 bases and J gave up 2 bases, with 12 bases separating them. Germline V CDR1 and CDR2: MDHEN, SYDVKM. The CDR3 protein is CASSSDTWAYNEQFF. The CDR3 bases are TGTGCCAGCAGTTCGGACACTTGGGCCTACAATGAGCAGTTCTTC.

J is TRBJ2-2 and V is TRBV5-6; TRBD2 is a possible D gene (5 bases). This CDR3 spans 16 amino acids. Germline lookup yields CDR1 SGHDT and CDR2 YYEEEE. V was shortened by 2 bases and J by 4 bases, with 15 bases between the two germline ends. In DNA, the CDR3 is TGTGCCAGCAGCTTAACCGTCGACCGGGGCACCGGGGAGCTGTTTTTT. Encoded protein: CASSLTVDRGTGELFF. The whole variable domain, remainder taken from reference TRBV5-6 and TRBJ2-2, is DAGVTQSPTHLIKTRGQQVTLRCSPKSGHDTVSWYQQALGQGPQFIFQYYEEEERQRGNFPDRFSGHQFPNYSSELNVNALLLGDSALYLCASSLTVDRGTGELFFGEGSRLTVL.